Below, 28 T cell receptor beta chains from the same sample are listed, as sequenced in a study of T cell responses to AZD1222 COVID-19 vaccine. This table comes from immunoSEQ multiplex PCR, and its TCRdb copy is limited to in-frame clones, with some not included. Counted here are 70,000 to 95,000 clones, about nine tenths occurring once; the ten biggest clones make up roughly 4.2%. The sample consisted of peripheral blood, taken on day 0 of AZD1222 vaccination. The receptors come from an adult in good health.

J is TRBJ1-1 and V is TRBV12-3 or TRBV12-4; D is uncertain. The CDR3 is 12 residues long. Trimming shortened V by 3 bases and J by 1 base, and 3 bases separated the two germline ends. The CDR3 nucleotides are TGTGCCAGCAGTTTGACGAACACTGAAGCTTTCTTT. Its protein product is CASSLTNTEAFF.

The rearrangement links TRBV7-6 to TRBJ1-3; D gene ambiguous. The CDR3 totals 15 residues. In germline, CDR1 is SGHVS, CDR2 FNYEAQ. With 5 bases removed from V and 3 bases from J, the gap between germline ends came to 14 bases. This CDR3 is CASSAAFGVGNTIYF. Written as DNA, the CDR3 is TGTGCCAGCAGCGCAGCATTCGGGGTTGGAAACACCATATATTTT.

The chain combines TRBV6-5 with TRBJ1-5, with 7 bases fitting TRBD1. V lost 6 bases and J lost 6; bases outside the gene matches: 5. This CDR3 has 13 amino acids. Germline V gene data show CDR1 as MNHEY and CDR2 as SVGAGI. The DNA for the CDR3 is TGTGCCAGCAGGAAACAGGGGACTCAGCCCCAGCATTTT. It specifies CASRKQGTQPQHF.

This clone appeared once. This chain uses TRBV3-1 (or the pseudogene TRBV3-2) with TRBJ1-4; D unresolved. The germline V gene encodes CDR1 LGHDT and CDR2 YNNKEL (reference sequence). Trimming took 0 bases from V and 0 from J, leaving 11 bases between them. The CDR3 length is 17 residues. The DNA for the CDR3 is TGTGCCAGCAGCCAAGATCGGCCCGCTGCAACTAATGAAAAACTGTTTTTT. Protein sequence: CASSQDRPAATNEKLFF.

The chain uses TRBV29-1 and TRBJ2-7; the match to TRBD2 covers 9 bases. This CDR3 comprises 13 residues. Looked up from germline, CDR1 is SQVTM and CDR2 is ANQGSEA. The V segment lost 4 bases and the J segment 0 bases; nucleotides outside the gene matches: 1. Here the CDR3 reads CSVVAGDSYEQYF. CDR3 sequence (DNA): TGCAGCGTTGTAGCGGGGGACTCCTACGAGCAGTACTTC.

The gene calls are TRBV2 and TRBJ1-2, with TRBD1 matching 9 bases. CDR3 length: 14 amino acids. Looked up from germline, CDR1 is SNHLY and CDR2 is FYNNEI. Unmatched junction bases numbered 5, after V lost 5 bases and J lost 4 bases. The CDR3 spells CASSQGQGPYGYTF. DNA of the CDR3: TGTGCCAGCAGTCAGGGACAGGGCCCCTATGGCTACACCTTC.

This rearrangement joins TRBV20-1 to TRBJ1-1, with TRBD1 identical over 7 bases. Trimming removed 8 bases from V and 6 bases from J; junction bases left unmatched: 6. CDR1 and CDR2 from the germline V gene are DFQATT and SNEGSKA (reference sequence). The CDR3 runs 11 residues. Written as DNA, the CDR3 is TGCAGTCCTCAACAGGGGTCTGAAGCTTTCTTT. Protein sequence: CSPQQGSEAFF.

This chain connects TRBV5-1 to TRBJ2-3; D is unresolved. CDR1 SGHRS and CDR2 YFSETQ come from the germline V gene. V lost 0 bases and J 3 bases, leaving 11 bases between the germline ends. The CDR3 totals 15 residues. CDR3 amino acids: CASSLERVRTDTQYF. The DNA of the CDR3 is TGCGCCAGCAGCTTGGAAAGGGTGAGGACAGATACGCAGTATTTT.

J is TRBJ1-1 and V is TRBV7-9, with unresolved D. Germline V gene lookup returns CDR1 SEHNR and CDR2 FQNEAQ (reference sequence). Trimming took off 3 bases at V and 5 bases at J, with 13 bases between the two ends. The CDR3 spans 14 residues. CDR3 in amino acids: CASSFGVKGTEAFF. The CDR3 DNA sequence: TGTGCCAGCAGCTTCGGGGTAAAAGGGACTGAAGCTTTCTTT.

This clone was counted a single time. V usage is TRBV10-3 and J usage is TRBJ1-2; D call uncertain. The CDR3 runs to 14 residues. From germline, CDR1 is ENHRY and CDR2 SYGVKD. V lost 3 bases and J 6 bases, leaving 14 bases between the germline ends. This CDR3 reads CAISDPMGYHGYTF. As DNA, the CDR3 is TGTGCCATCAGTGACCCGATGGGGTACCATGGCTACACCTTC.

The J gene is TRBJ1-1, the V gene TRBV19; 7 bases agree with TRBD1. The germline gives CDR1 LNHDA, CDR2 SQIVND (reference sequence). After removal of 10 bases from V and 1 base from J, the junction contained 15 bases not matched to a gene. The CDR3 runs to 16 residues. The DNA of the CDR3 is TGTGCCACTACAGCGGACAGGAGCGGAGGGAACACTGAAGCTTTCTTT. Its protein is CATTADRSGGNTEAFF.

This clone is categorized as medium-sized. This same CDR3 is encoded by further DNA sequences in the sample. The CDR3 region is CASSLNHYEQYF. The CDR3 DNA is TGTGCCAGCAGCTTGAATCACTACGAGCAGTACTTC. The chain has TRBV5-6 and TRBJ2-7; no definite D call. Germline V CDR1 and CDR2: SGHDT, YYEEEE. The CDR3 spans 12 residues. Trimming stripped 1 base from V and 3 bases from J, with 5 bases between.

The rearrangement uses TRBV7-9 and TRBJ1-2; the D is unclear. V was clipped by 2 bases and J by 7 bases, with 2 bases between them. The germline gives CDR1 SEHNR, CDR2 FQNEAQ (reference sequence). The CDR3 loop spans 10 amino acids. In DNA, the CDR3 is TGTGCCAGCAGCTTACGTGGCTACACCTTC. Encoded protein: CASSLRGYTF. The whole variable domain, remainder taken from reference TRBV7-9 and TRBJ1-2, is DTGVSQNPRHKITKRGQNVTFRCDPISEHNRLYWYRQTLGQGPEFLTYFQNEAQLEKSRLLSDRFSAERPKGSFSTLEIQRTEQGDSAMYLCASSLRGYTFGSGTRLTVV.

The chain is built from TRBV7-6 and TRBJ2-7; D is unclear. V lost 5 bases and J 3 bases, leaving 11 bases between the germline ends. Germline loops: CDR1 SGHVS, CDR2 FNYEAQ. The CDR3 sequence is 13 residues long. This CDR3 reads CASSLKQDYEQYF. The CDR3 DNA reads TGTGCCAGCAGCCTAAAGCAGGACTACGAGCAGTACTTC.

The chain employs TRBV28 and TRBJ2-5, with D possibly TRBD1 on 6 matching bases. Trimming pared 3 bases from V and 5 bases from J, leaving 13 bases between. Germline CDR1 and CDR2: MDHEN and SYDVKM. The CDR3 has 14 amino acids. This CDR3 is CASSLGASRETQYF. The DNA for the CDR3 is TGTGCCAGCAGTTTGGGGGCTAGTCGGGAGACCCAGTACTTC. Based on the CDR3 plus reference TRBV28 and TRBJ2-5, the full variable domain is DVKVTQSSRYLVKRTGEKVFLECVQDMDHENMFWYRQDPGLGLRLIYFSYDVKMKEKGDIPEGYSVSREKKERFSLILESASTNQTSMYLCASSLGASRETQYFGPGTRLLVL.

V gene TRBV6-2 or TRBV6-3 combines with J gene TRBJ1-6; D remains unclear. Deletions cut 4 bases from V and 2 bases from J, with 15 bases between. This CDR3 has 17 amino acids. Germline-derived CDR1 and CDR2 are MNHEY and SVGEGT. The CDR3 loop is CASSLSGNEAYNSPLHF. CDR3 DNA: TGTGCCAGCAGTTTATCGGGGAACGAGGCCTATAATTCACCCCTCCACTTT.

J is TRBJ1-1 and V is TRBV3-1 (or the pseudogene TRBV3-2); no definite D call. Germline values: CDR1 LGHDT, CDR2 YNNKEL (reference sequence). CDR3 length: 13 amino acids. Trimming cost V 4 bases and J 1 base, with 7 bases left between them. CDR3 amino acids: CASSPDQNTEAFF. The CDR3 DNA reads as TGTGCCAGCAGCCCAGACCAGAACACTGAAGCTTTCTTT.

V and J are TRBV5-4 and TRBJ1-2, with a weak D call TRBD1 (5 bases). The CDR3 length is 13 residues. Germline V gene lookup returns CDR1 SGHNT and CDR2 YYREEE (reference sequence). Trimming took 3 bases from V and 4 from J, leaving 10 bases between them. CDR3 bases: TGTGCCAGCAGCTCGACAGAAATCTATGGCTACACCTTC. As protein: CASSSTEIYGYTF.

V gene TRBV7-3 combines with J gene TRBJ1-6; no definite D call. The CDR3 is 16 residues long. Germline V gene sequence: CDR1 SGHTA, CDR2 FQGTGA. Trimming left V 1 base short and J 7 bases short, with 14 bases between. The CDR3 spells CASSLKGGTRNSPLHF. CDR3 bases: TGTGCCAGCAGCTTAAAAGGCGGTACGAGAAATTCACCCCTCCACTTT.

This sequence joins TRBV4-3 and TRBJ1-5; D unclear. The CDR3 covers 14 residues. V lost 1 base and J lost 1, with 5 bases in between. Germline CDR1 LGHNA, CDR2 YSLEER. CDR3 DNA: TGCGCCAGCAGCCAAGGGGTGAGCAATCAGCCCCAGCATTTT. It translates to CASSQGVSNQPQHF.

Here the CDR3 DNA reads TGTGCCAGTTCTAGAGGGCAGGCCGATGGCTACACCTTC. This translates into CASSRGQADGYTF. The chain uses TRBV19 and TRBJ1-2; D remains unclear. Germline-derived CDR1 and CDR2 are LNHDA and SQIVND (reference sequence). Trimming removed 8 bases at V and 6 bases at J, with 16 bases between. The CDR3 spans 13 residues.

A few counts support this clone. The rearrangement uses TRBV6-1 and TRBJ1-2; D remains unclear. Trimming shortened V by 3 bases and J by 6 bases, and 8 bases separated the two germline ends. The CDR3 is 12 amino acids. Germline V lookup: CDR1 MNHNS, CDR2 SASEGT. The CDR3 loop is CASSDGRNGYTF. In DNA, the CDR3 is TGTGCCAGCAGTGACGGGCGGAATGGCTACACCTTC.

DNA for the CDR3: TGCGCCAGCAGCCAAGATGCGGCCAGGGGGGCTCAGCCCCAGCATTTT. This translates into CASSQDAARGAQPQHF. V gene TRBV4-1 combines with J gene TRBJ1-5, with TRBD1 identical over 7 bases. The CDR3 consists of 16 residues. V trimming: 0 bases; J trimming: 6 bases; junction bases outside the gene matches: 8. CDR1 is MGHRA and CDR2 is YSYEKL in the germline V gene.

The V call is TRBV11-2, the J call TRBJ2-4; D is possibly TRBD2 (7 bases). The CDR3 has 16 amino acids. Looked up from germline, CDR1 is SGHAT and CDR2 is FQNNGV. Deletions cut 2 bases from V and 1 base from J, with 12 bases between. The CDR3 reads CASSLYGGAAKNIQYF. As DNA, the CDR3 is TGTGCCAGCAGCTTATATGGGGGGGCGGCCAAAAACATTCAGTACTTC.

This clone was picked up one time. J is TRBJ2-2 and V is TRBV7-9, with D hard to call. The CDR3 totals 13 residues. V was cut by 5 bases and J by 4 bases, with 8 bases left in between. Germline V gene data show CDR1 as SEHNR and CDR2 as FQNEAQ (reference sequence). The CDR3 sequence is CASSMLSTGELFF. CDR3 bases: TGTGCCAGCAGCATGCTCAGCACCGGGGAGCTGTTTTTT.

This clone was seen more than once but under ten times. The chain is built from TRBV5-4 and TRBJ2-3; 8 nucleotides agree with TRBD1. CDR1 SGHNT and CDR2 YYREEE come from the germline V gene (reference sequence). The CDR3 length is 15 residues. With 5 bases clipped from V and 3 bases from J, the junction kept 8 bases outside the gene matches. The CDR3 loop is CASSHGTGRTDTQYF. CDR3 coding DNA: TGTGCCAGCAGTCACGGGACAGGACGGACAGATACGCAGTATTTT. The whole variable domain, remainder taken from reference TRBV5-4 and TRBJ2-3, is ETGVTQSPTHLIKTRGQQVTLRCSSQSGHNTVSWYQQALGQGPQFIFQYYREEENGRGNFPPRFSGLQFPNYSSELNVNALELDDSALYLCASSHGTGRTDTQYFGPGTRLTVL.

This chain connects TRBV3-1 (or the pseudogene TRBV3-2) to TRBJ1-2; unclear D gene. Trimming left V 0 bases short and J 6 bases short, with 14 bases between. In germline, CDR1 is LGHDT, CDR2 YNNKEL (reference sequence). This CDR3 is built from 15 residues. The CDR3 DNA sequence: TGTGCCAGCAGCCAAGATAAGCGGCAGCGGCATGGCTACACCTTC. Translating it yields CASSQDKRQRHGYTF.

The CDR3 loop reads CASIRDRKSNYGYTF. Written as DNA, the CDR3 is TGTGCCAGCATTAGGGACAGAAAGAGTAACTATGGCTACACCTTC. The rearrangement links TRBV2 to TRBJ1-2, with 7 bases aligning to TRBD1. The CDR3 spans 15 residues. Per germline, CDR1 SNHLY and CDR2 FYNNEI. J was trimmed by 1 base and V by 7 bases; bases with no gene match: 9.